The clone carrying this T cell receptor beta chain showed up just a few times. Its target is not known. The data belong to a study of cytomegalovirus exposure and HLA in healthy donors. Germline-derived CDR1 and CDR2 are SGHDT and YYEEEE. J was trimmed by 5 bases and V by 0 bases; bases with no gene match: 7. The CDR3 covers 15 residues. Whole-study findings and limits: In a later analysis, DRB1 alleles had the most associated TCRs; HLA-C alleles the fewest.

PCR primers comprised 60 Vbeta and 13 Jbeta primers. Libraries were prepared by immunoSEQ multiplex PCR; TCRdb keeps only in-frame clonotypes and omits some of them. The sample has about 130,000 clones, around a tenth seen once. The rearrangement links TRBV5-6 to TRBJ2-7, with 8 nucleotides matching TRBD1. The sample was PBMCs. The receptor's source is a man aged 45-65 years in good health and CMV-seronegative. This CDR3 is CASSLGTGISHEQYF. CDR3 coding DNA: TGTGCCAGCAGCTTGGGGACAGGGATTTCCCACGAGCAGTACTTC.